A selection of T cell receptor beta chains follows, all from one sample in a study of shared clonotypes between healthy human individuals. Produced via immunoSEQ multiplex PCR; TCRdb's table is partial and in-frame only. The sample carries about 2.1 million clones, roughly 91% recorded once. Sequencing input: naive CD8+ T cells from PBMCs. Every receptor here comes from a man aged 18 to 30 in good health. Some clones in this sample may be carry-over from other donors' samples. CDR3s include the opening cysteine and the closing phenylalanine or tryptophan. The D gene is left open where the match is weak.

V gene: TRBV19; J gene: TRBJ2-3; D gene: .; CDR3 protein: CATSPWVGRQDTQYF; CDR3 DNA: TGTGCCACCAGTCCATGGGTTGGGCGTCAAGATACGCAGTATTTT
V gene: TRBV11-2; J gene: TRBJ2-1; D gene: .; CDR3 protein: CASSPGPPGGGQFF; CDR3 DNA: TGTGCCAGCAGCCCCGGCCCTCCAGGGGGGGGGCAGTTCTTC
V gene: TRBV9; J gene: TRBJ2-2; D gene: TRBD2; CDR3 protein: CASSVLAANTGELFF; CDR3 DNA: TGTGCCAGCAGCGTACTAGCGGCGAACACCGGGGAGCTGTTTTTT
V gene: TRBV10-3; J gene: TRBJ2-3; D gene: .; CDR3 protein: CAISEVAGTDTQYF; CDR3 DNA: TGTGCCATCAGTGAGGTAGCGGGCACAGATACGCAGTATTTT
V gene: TRBV5-6; J gene: TRBJ2-4; D gene: TRBD1; CDR3 protein: CASSPPSGGDTVKNIQYF; CDR3 DNA: TGTGCCAGCAGCCCACCCTCAGGGGGCGACACAGTCAAAAACATTCAGTACTTC
V gene: TRBV7-2; J gene: TRBJ2-7; D gene: TRBD1; CDR3 protein: CASSTWDSRSYEQYF; CDR3 DNA: TGTGCCAGCAGCACGTGGGACAGTCGCTCCTACGAGCAGTACTTC
V gene: TRBV29-1; J gene: TRBJ2-1; D gene: TRBD2; CDR3 protein: CSVDTLAGALTSYNEQFF; CDR3 DNA: TGCAGCGTTGATACTCTAGCGGGAGCTCTAACCTCCTACAATGAGCAGTTCTTC
V gene: TRBV10-2; J gene: TRBJ2-5; D gene: TRBD2; CDR3 protein: CASRSKRAGEETQYF; CDR3 DNA: TGCGCCAGCAGAAGCAAGAGGGCGGGAGAAGAGACCCAGTACTTC
V gene: TRBV5-1; J gene: TRBJ2-5; D gene: .; CDR3 protein: CASSLFYGSTETQYF; CDR3 DNA: TGCGCCAGCAGCTTGTTTTACGGGAGCACAGAGACCCAGTACTTC
V gene: TRBV28; J gene: TRBJ2-3; D gene: TRBD2; CDR3 protein: CASSLGLAGGSTDTQYF; CDR3 DNA: TGTGCCAGCAGTTTAGGACTAGCGGGAGGGAGCACAGATACGCAGTATTTT
V gene: TRBV7-3; J gene: TRBJ2-6; D gene: .; CDR3 protein: CASSPKWGSGANVLTF; CDR3 DNA: TGTGCCAGCAGCCCCAAATGGGGATCTGGGGCCAACGTCCTGACTTTC
V gene: TRBV27; J gene: TRBJ2-2; D gene: .; CDR3 protein: CASSDRSFTGELFF; CDR3 DNA: TGTGCCAGCTCCGACAGAAGCTTCACCGGGGAGCTGTTTTTT
V gene: TRBV28; J gene: TRBJ2-7; D gene: .; CDR3 protein: CASSLALSYEQYF; CDR3 DNA: TGTGCCAGCAGTTTGGCATTATCCTACGAGCAGTACTTC